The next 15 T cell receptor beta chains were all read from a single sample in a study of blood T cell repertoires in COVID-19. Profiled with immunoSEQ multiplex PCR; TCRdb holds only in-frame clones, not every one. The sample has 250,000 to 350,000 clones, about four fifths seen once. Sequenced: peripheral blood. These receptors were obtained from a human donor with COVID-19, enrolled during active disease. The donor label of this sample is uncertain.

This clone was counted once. CDR3 sequence: CASSPPRQSSYEQYF. CDR3 sequence (DNA): TGTGCCAGCAGCCCCCCCAGACAGAGCTCCTACGAGCAGTACTTC. The chain is built from TRBV7-8 and TRBJ2-7; TRBD1 is a possible D gene (5 bases). Per the germline V gene, CDR1 is SGHVS and CDR2 is FQNEAQ. The CDR3 contains 15 residues. The ends were cut back, 5 bases at V and 0 bases at J, with 14 bases in the middle.

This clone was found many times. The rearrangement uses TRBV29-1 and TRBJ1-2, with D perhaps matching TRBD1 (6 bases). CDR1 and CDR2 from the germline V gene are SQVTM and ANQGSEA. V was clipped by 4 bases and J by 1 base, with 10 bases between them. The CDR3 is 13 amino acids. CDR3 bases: TGCAGCGTTGGGGCAGGGGATAACTATGGCTACACCTTC. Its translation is CSVGAGDNYGYTF. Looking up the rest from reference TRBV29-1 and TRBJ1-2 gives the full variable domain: SAVISQKPSRDICQRGTSLTIQCQVDSQVTMMFWYRQQPGQSLTLIATANQGSEATYESGFVIDKFPISRPNLTFSTLTVSNMSPEDSSIYLCSVGAGDNYGYTFGSGTRLTVV.

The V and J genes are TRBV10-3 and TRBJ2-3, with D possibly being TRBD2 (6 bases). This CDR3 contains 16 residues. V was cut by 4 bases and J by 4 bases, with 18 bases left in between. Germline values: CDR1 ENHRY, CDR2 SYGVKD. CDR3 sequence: CAISGGEDILADTQYF. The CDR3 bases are TGTGCCATCAGTGGGGGGGAGGACATACTGGCAGATACGCAGTATTTT.

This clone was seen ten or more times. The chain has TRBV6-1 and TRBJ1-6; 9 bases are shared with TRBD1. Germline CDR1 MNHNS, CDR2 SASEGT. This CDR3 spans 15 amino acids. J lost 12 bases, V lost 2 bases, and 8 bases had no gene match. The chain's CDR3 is CASSEPGQGMGPLHF. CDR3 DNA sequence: TGTGCCAGCAGTGAACCGGGACAGGGTATGGGACCCCTCCACTTT.

CDR3 loop: CASSLSGTPNTGELFF. In DNA form, the CDR3 reads TGTGCCAGCAGCTTATCTGGGACACCGAACACCGGGGAGCTGTTTTTT. The V call is TRBV7-3, the J call TRBJ2-2, with D tentatively TRBD1 (6 bases). The CDR3 is 16 residues long. V was clipped by 2 bases and J by 0 bases, with 10 bases between them. In germline, CDR1 is SGHTA, CDR2 FQGTGA.

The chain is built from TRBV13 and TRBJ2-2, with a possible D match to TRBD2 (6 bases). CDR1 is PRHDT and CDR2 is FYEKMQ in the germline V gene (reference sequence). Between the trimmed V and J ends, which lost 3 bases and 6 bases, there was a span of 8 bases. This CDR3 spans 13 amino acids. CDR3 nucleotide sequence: TGTGCCAGCAGCTTTGGAGGGTCCGGGGAGCTGTTTTTT. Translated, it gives CASSFGGSGELFF. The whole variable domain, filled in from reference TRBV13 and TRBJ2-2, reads AAGVIQSPRHLIKEKRETATLKCYPIPRHDTVYWYQQGPGQDPQFLISFYEKMQSDKGSIPDRFSAQQFSDYHSELNMSSLELGDSALYFCASSFGGSGELFFGEGSRLTVL.

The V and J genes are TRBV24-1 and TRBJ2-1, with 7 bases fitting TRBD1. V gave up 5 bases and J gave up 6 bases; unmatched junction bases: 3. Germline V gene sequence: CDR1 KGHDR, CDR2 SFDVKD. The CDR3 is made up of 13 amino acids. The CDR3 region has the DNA TGTGCCACCAGTGGAACAGGGGCCAATGAGCAGTTCTTC. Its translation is CATSGTGANEQFF.

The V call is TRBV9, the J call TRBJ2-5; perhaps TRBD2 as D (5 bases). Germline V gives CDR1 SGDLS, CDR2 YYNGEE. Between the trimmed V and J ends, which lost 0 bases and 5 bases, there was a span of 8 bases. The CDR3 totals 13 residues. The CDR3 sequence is CASSVGGFETQYF. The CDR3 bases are TGTGCCAGCAGCGTAGGCGGGTTTGAGACCCAGTACTTC.

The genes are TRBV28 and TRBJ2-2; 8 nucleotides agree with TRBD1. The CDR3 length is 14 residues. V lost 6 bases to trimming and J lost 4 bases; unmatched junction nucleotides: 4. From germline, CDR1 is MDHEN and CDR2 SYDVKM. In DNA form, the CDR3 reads TGTGCCAGCAGGCAGACAGGGGCCACCGGGGAGCTGTTTTTT. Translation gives CASRQTGATGELFF.

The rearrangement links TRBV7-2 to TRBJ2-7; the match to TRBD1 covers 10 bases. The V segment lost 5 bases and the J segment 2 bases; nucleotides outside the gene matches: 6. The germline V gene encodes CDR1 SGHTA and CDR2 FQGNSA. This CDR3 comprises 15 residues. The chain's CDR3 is CASSGRTGGPYEQYF. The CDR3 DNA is TGTGCCAGCAGCGGTCGGACAGGGGGACCCTACGAGCAGTACTTC.

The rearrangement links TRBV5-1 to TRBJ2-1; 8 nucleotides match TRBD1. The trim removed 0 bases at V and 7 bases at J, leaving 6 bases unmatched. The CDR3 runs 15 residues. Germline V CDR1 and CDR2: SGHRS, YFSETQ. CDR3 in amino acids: CASSLVPGGRNEQFF. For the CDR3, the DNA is TGCGCCAGCAGCTTGGTCCCAGGGGGCCGGAATGAGCAGTTCTTC.

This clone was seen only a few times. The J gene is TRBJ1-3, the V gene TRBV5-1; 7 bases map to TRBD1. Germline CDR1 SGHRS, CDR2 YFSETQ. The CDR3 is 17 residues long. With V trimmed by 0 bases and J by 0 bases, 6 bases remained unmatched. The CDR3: CASSLAGTAGSGNTIYF. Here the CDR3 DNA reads TGCGCCAGCAGCTTGGCGGGGACAGCGGGCTCTGGAAACACCATATATTTT.

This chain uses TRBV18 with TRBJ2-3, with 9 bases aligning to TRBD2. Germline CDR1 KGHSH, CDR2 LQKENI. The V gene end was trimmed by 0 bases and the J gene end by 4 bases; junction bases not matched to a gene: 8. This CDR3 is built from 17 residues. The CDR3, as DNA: TGTGCCAGCTCACCACCGCAAGCGGGAGGCGAGCCAGATACGCAGTATTTT. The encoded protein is CASSPPQAGGEPDTQYF.

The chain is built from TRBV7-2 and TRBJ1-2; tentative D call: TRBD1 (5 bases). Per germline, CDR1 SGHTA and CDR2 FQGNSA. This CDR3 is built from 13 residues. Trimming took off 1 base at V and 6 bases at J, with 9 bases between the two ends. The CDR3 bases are TGTGCCAGCAGCTTAGAGCAGGGAAATGGCTACACCTTC. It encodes CASSLEQGNGYTF.

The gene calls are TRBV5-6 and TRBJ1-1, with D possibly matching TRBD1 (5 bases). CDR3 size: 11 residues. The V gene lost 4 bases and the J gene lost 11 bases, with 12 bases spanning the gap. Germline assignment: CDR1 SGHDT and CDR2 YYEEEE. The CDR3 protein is CASSLGGAAFF. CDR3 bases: TGTGCCAGCAGCCTAGGAGGGGCGGCTTTCTTT.